This TCR beta chain was captured in a study of blood T cell repertoires in COVID-19. Study-level background: From T cells, B-cell-depleted T cells, or PBMCs came the material, which was cDNA or gDNA.

The CDR3 sequence is 15 residues long. V was cut by 5 bases and J by 5 bases, with 16 bases left in between. Germline loops: CDR1 MNHEY, CDR2 SMNVEV (reference sequence). A few counts support this clone. Study processing details: How many nucleated cells were present was estimated from reference gene primer amplification. Generated by immunoSEQ multiplex PCR, the TCRdb table keeps only in-frame clones and is missing some. D and trimming were read from the DNA, whereas the V and J calls and clone size are those reported in that table. The sample consists of roughly 98,000 clones, approximately 82% of them appearing once.

Sequenced material: peripheral blood. V gene TRBV27 combines with J gene TRBJ1-5; D perhaps matches TRBD1 (6 bases). The receptor was isolated from a man in his sixties or seventies with active or convalescent COVID-19. The DNA for the CDR3 is TGTGCCAGCAGTCGTTACCGGGACAAGGATCAGCCCCAGCATTTT. Translation: CASSRYRDKDQPQHF.